One sample yielded the 14 T cell receptor beta chains listed below, sequenced in a study of T cell responses to AZD1222 COVID-19 vaccine. TCRdb keeps only in-frame clones here, not all; method: immunoSEQ multiplex PCR. In the table there are fewer than 110,000 clones, about nine tenths of which are singletons. Sample: peripheral blood, taken on day 0 of AZD1222 vaccination. Receptors were obtained from an adult in good health.

The chain links TRBV7-2 to TRBJ2-6; D gene uncertain. Germline assignment: CDR1 SGHTA and CDR2 FQGNSA. This CDR3 comprises 13 residues. V lost 5 bases, J lost 8 bases, and 10 bases lay in between. The CDR3 DNA follows: TGTGCCAGCAGCCTACAAGGCTCCAACGTCCTGACTTTC. This gives the protein CASSLQGSNVLTF.

The rearrangement links TRBV28 to TRBJ1-5; TRBD1 is a possible D gene (6 bases). This CDR3 comprises 16 residues. Trimming cost V 5 bases and J 0 bases, with 14 bases left between them. CDR1 MDHEN and CDR2 SYDVKM come from the germline V gene. The CDR3 here is CASSTGQFNSNQPQHF. As DNA, the CDR3 is TGTGCCAGCAGTACCGGACAGTTTAATAGCAATCAGCCCCAGCATTTT.

The genes are TRBV11-2 and TRBJ1-2; no clear D gene. Germline values: CDR1 SGHAT, CDR2 FQNNGV. V gave up 1 base and J gave up 4 bases, with 13 bases separating them. The CDR3 is 15 amino acids. This CDR3 reads CASSLGHRTGYGYTF. CDR3 DNA sequence: TGTGCCAGCAGCTTAGGTCATAGGACGGGCTATGGCTACACCTTC.

The chain is built from TRBV7-3 and TRBJ2-3; TRBD1 agrees at 11 bases. Trimming removed 5 bases from V and 3 bases from J; junction bases left unmatched: 4. Germline-derived CDR1 and CDR2 are SGHTA and FQGTGA. CDR3 size: 15 residues. CDR3: CASSRGQGVTDTQYF. The DNA of the CDR3 is TGTGCCAGCAGCAGGGGACAGGGGGTAACAGATACGCAGTATTTT.

The chain links TRBV7-2 to TRBJ1-2; D remains unclear. The CDR3 is 13 residues long. Germline V gene data show CDR1 as SGHTA and CDR2 as FQGNSA. V lost 4 bases, J lost 3 bases, and 9 bases lay in between. The CDR3 bases are TGTGCCAGCAGCTACGACGGATACTATGGCTACACCTTC. It codes for CASSYDGYYGYTF.

The chain has TRBV29-1 and TRBJ2-3, with D perhaps matching TRBD1 (6 bases). Trimming shortened V by 6 bases and J by 0 bases, and 16 bases separated the two germline ends. The CDR3 has 15 residues. Per germline, CDR1 SQVTM and CDR2 ANQGSEA. The CDR3, as DNA: TGCAGCGTCATGCGAGACAGGACTAGCACAGATACGCAGTATTTT. It yields the protein CSVMRDRTSTDTQYF.

The chain recombines TRBV2 with TRBJ1-2; D remains unclear. Germline values: CDR1 SNHLY, CDR2 FYNNEI. V was trimmed by 11 bases and J by 0 bases, leaving 13 bases between them. The CDR3 runs 13 residues. In DNA form, the CDR3 reads TGTGCCGGCTCGACGGAGGCTAACTATGGCTACACCTTC. It translates to CAGSTEANYGYTF.

CDR3 residues: CASSPGLAVAYEQYF. CDR3 in DNA: TGTGCCAGCTCGCCAGGACTAGCGGTTGCCTACGAGCAGTACTTC. The V and J genes are TRBV18 and TRBJ2-7; 10 nucleotides line up with TRBD2. V lost 6 bases to trimming and J lost 2 bases; unmatched junction nucleotides: 7. Looked up from germline, CDR1 is KGHSH and CDR2 is LQKENI. This CDR3 is 15 amino acids long.

J is TRBJ2-3 and V is TRBV6-6, with TRBD2 matching 7 bases. This CDR3 spans 14 amino acids. Germline-derived CDR1 and CDR2 are MNHNY and SVGAGI (reference sequence). Unmatched junction bases numbered 5, after V lost 8 bases and J lost 0 bases. The CDR3 loop reads CASGGEGSTDTQYF. In DNA, the CDR3 is TGTGCCAGCGGCGGGGAGGGGAGCACAGATACGCAGTATTTT.

The rearrangement uses TRBV19 and TRBJ2-2; D is unclear. This CDR3 spans 15 amino acids. The V end was cut by 3 bases, the J end by 6 bases, with 14 bases between. The germline V gene has CDR1 LNHDA and CDR2 SQIVND (reference sequence). The CDR3 nucleotides are TGTGCCAGTAGTATTCGCTCGGGTGTGGCCGGGGAGCTGTTTTTT. Protein: CASSIRSGVAGELFF.

The CDR3 protein is CASSASGLTYEQYF. The CDR3 DNA reads TGTGCCAGCAGTGCTTCAGGGCTTACCTACGAGCAGTACTTC. The chain recombines TRBV28 with TRBJ2-7; maybe TRBD1 (5 bases). Trimming pared 5 bases from V and 2 bases from J, leaving 13 bases between. The V gene's germline CDR1 is MDHEN and CDR2 SYDVKM. CDR3 length equals 14 residues.

The genes are TRBV4-1 and TRBJ2-1; 8 positions match TRBD2. CDR3 length equals 16 residues. The V gene end was trimmed by 1 base and the J gene end by 4 bases; junction bases not matched to a gene: 6. The germline V gene encodes CDR1 MGHRA and CDR2 YSYEKL. The CDR3 is CASSQVGTRGYNEQFF. CDR3 coding DNA: TGCGCCAGCAGCCAAGTGGGGACTAGAGGATACAATGAGCAGTTCTTC.

The chain uses TRBV19 and TRBJ1-2, with 7 bases identical to TRBD1. Looked up from germline, CDR1 is LNHDA and CDR2 is SQIVND (reference sequence). This CDR3 spans 15 amino acids. Trimming cost V 4 bases and J 1 base; bases outside gene matches: 6. DNA of the CDR3: TGTGCCAGTAGTAGCCCACAGGGGTATAACTATGGCTACACCTTC. This gives the protein CASSSPQGYNYGYTF.

This clone appeared a few times. J is TRBJ2-7 and V is TRBV10-1, with a tentative D call TRBD1 (6 bases). The length of the CDR3 is 14 residues. The germline V gene encodes CDR1 WNHNN and CDR2 SYGVQD (reference sequence). V gave up 3 bases and J gave up 4 bases, with 13 bases separating them. The CDR3 protein is CASSDARTVYEQYF. For the CDR3, the DNA is TGCGCCAGCAGTGACGCCCGGACAGTTTACGAGCAGTACTTC.